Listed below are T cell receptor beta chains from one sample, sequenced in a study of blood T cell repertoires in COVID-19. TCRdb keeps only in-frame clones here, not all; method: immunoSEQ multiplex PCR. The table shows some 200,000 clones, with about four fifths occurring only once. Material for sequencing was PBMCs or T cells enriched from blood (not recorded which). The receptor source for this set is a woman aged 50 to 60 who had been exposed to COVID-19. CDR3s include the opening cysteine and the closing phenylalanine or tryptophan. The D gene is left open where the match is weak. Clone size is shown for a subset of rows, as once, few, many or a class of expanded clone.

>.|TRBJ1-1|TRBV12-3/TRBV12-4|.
TGTGCCAGCAGTTTAATCGGAGACACTGAAGCTTTCTTT
CASSLIGDTEAFF
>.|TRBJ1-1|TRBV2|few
TGTGCCAGCAGTGCAACTACGGTTTCGGCTGAAGCTTTCTTT
CASSATTVSAEAFF
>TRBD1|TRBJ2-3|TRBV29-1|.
TGCAGCGTTGGGGACAGGGGACTCGTGAGCACAGATACGCAGTATTTT
CSVGDRGLVSTDTQYF
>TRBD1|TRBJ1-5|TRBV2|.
TGTGCCAGCAGATCCTCAGGGGGAAGCAATCAGCCCCAGCATTTT
CASRSSGGSNQPQHF
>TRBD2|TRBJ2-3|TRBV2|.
TGTGCCAGCAGGAAGGAAGCGGGGGTAACAGATACGCAGTATTTT
CASRKEAGVTDTQYF
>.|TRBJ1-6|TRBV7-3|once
TGTGCCAGCAGGCCTGGACACAGCTCCTATAATTCACCCCTCCACTTT
CASRPGHSSYNSPLHF
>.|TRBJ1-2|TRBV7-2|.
TGTGCCAGCAGCGTATTACCCGGGGGGGGCTATGGCTACACCTTC
CASSVLPGGGYGYTF
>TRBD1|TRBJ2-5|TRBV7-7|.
TGTGCCAGCAGCTTAGCGCCCGTATTGGGACAGGGGAGCGGGACCCAGTACTTC
CASSLAPVLGQGSGTQYF
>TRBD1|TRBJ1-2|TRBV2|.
TGTGCCAGCTACCTAGACAGGGCCGATGGCTACACCTTC
CASYLDRADGYTF
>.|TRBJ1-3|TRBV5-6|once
TGTGCCAGCAGCCTCCTACAGGGTTTGGCGTACACCATATATTTT
CASSLLQGLAYTIYF
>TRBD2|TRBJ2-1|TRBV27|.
TGTGCCAGCAGTTCGGGGACTAGCGGGGGTACCAATGAGCAGTTCTTC
CASSSGTSGGTNEQFF
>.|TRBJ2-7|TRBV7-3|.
TGTGCCAGCAGCTTAAAAGAATGGGGCCTGAGGGGGTCCAGCTACGAGCAGTACTTC
CASSLKEWGLRGSSYEQYF
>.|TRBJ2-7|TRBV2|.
TGTGCCAGCAACGAACAGGTCGACTACGAGCAGTACTTC
CASNEQVDYEQYF